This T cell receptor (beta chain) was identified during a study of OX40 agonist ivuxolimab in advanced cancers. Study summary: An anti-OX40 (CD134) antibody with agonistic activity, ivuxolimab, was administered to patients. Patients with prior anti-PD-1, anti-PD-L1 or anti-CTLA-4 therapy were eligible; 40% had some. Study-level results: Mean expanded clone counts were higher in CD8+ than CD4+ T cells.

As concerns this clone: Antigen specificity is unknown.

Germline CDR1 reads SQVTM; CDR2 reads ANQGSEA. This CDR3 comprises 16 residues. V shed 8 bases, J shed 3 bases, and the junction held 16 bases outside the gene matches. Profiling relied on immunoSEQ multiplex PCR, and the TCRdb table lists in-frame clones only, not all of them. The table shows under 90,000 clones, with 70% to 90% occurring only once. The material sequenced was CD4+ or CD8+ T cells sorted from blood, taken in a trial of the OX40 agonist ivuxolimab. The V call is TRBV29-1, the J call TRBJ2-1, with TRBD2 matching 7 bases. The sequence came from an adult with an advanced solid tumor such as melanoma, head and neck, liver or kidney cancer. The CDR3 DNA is TGCAGCCTATACAAGAGCGCGGGAGCAGGCTACAATGAGCAGTTCTTC. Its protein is CSLYKSAGAGYNEQFF.